Detailed here is one TCR beta chain. Antigen: not known. Clones were sequenced by immunoSEQ multiplex PCR, and TCRdb holds only the in-frame ones, with some missing. The sample lists about 120,000 clones; approximately 94% were seen once. Looked up from germline, CDR1 is MDHEN and CDR2 is SYDVKM. V shed 8 bases and J shed 7 bases, with 17 bases lying between them. The CDR3 totals 13 residues. This specimen comes from a study of cytomegalovirus exposure and HLA in healthy donors. Study summary: The approximately 120 validation repertoires were produced on the same platform as the 700 or so repertoires of the first cohort. This was reported in a later analysis. Study observations and caveats: Reported results showed that the classifier diagnosed cytomegalovirus status with high specificity and sensitivity. The dataset shows that most TCR sequences were rare, while some public TCRs occurred in many donors. There were 150 to 200 TCR beta chains listed as cytomegalovirus-associated.

V and J are TRBV28 and TRBJ1-2; D is possibly TRBD1 (5 bases). Material: PBMCs. The receptor was derived from a man aged 18 to 30 in good health and CMV-seronegative. As DNA, the CDR3 is TGTGCCAGCGGCCCGGGGGATAGCTCTGGCTACACCTTC. Its protein is CASGPGDSSGYTF.